This T cell receptor (beta chain) was recorded in a study of blood T cell repertoires in COVID-19. There are 15 residues in the CDR3. V gave up 7 bases and J gave up 9 bases; unmatched junction bases: 11. Germline V gene data show CDR1 as MNHEY and CDR2 as SVGAGI. TCRdb's table, derived via immunoSEQ multiplex PCR, lists solely in-frame clones and lacks some. The sample holds 120,000 to 150,000 clones; about 86% are singletons and the top ten take 8.2%. This TCR was recovered from a woman aged 55-70 years with acute or convalescent COVID-19. The chain is built from TRBV6-5 and TRBJ1-6; the match to TRBD1 covers 8 bases. Sequenced sample: peripheral blood. CDR3 loop: CASTPTGAIGSPLHF. CDR3 sequence (DNA): TGTGCCAGCACCCCGACAGGGGCGATTGGTTCACCCCTCCACTTT.